The entry that follows covers one T cell receptor (beta chain) sequence. Its antigen is not known. Profiling relied on immunoSEQ multiplex PCR, and the TCRdb table lists in-frame clones only, not all of them. Of roughly 170,000 clones in the sample, about 66% were seen once. This specimen belongs to a study of shared clonotypes between healthy human individuals. Background on the study: Contributing individuals were two females and a few males aged 18 to 49. Findings of the study overall: Larger estimated richness was generally recorded for naive subsets relative to memory subsets. Large depth notwithstanding, sorted-subset sequencing proved incomplete by rarefaction.

The germline gives CDR1 MDHEN, CDR2 SYDVKM. The CDR3 totals 14 residues. Trimming cost V 5 bases and J 0 bases, with 8 bases left between them. Sample: memory CD4+ T cells sorted from blood. Subset of the sample: CD45RA-negative fraction. The gene calls are TRBV28 and TRBJ2-1; no definite D call. The receptor comes from a man aged 30 to 39 in good health. The CDR3 protein is CASSVPSSYNEQFF. CDR3 DNA sequence: TGTGCCAGCAGTGTACCCAGCTCCTACAATGAGCAGTTCTTC.